What follows are 15 T cell receptor beta chains derived from one specimen sequenced in a study of cytomegalovirus exposure and HLA in healthy donors. Sequenced by immunoSEQ multiplex PCR; TCRdb stores in-frame clones only, minus some. Here the sample spans roughly 73,000 clones, 94% being singletons. Sequenced sample: PBMCs. The receptor set was obtained from a man younger than 30 in good health and CMV-seropositive.

The chain has TRBV5-1 and TRBJ2-3; TRBD2 matches 7 bases. Germline V gene data show CDR1 as SGHRS and CDR2 as YFSETQ. V shed 7 bases and J 2 bases; nucleotides not matched to a gene: 13. CDR3 length equals 16 residues. The CDR3 coding sequence is TGCGCCAGCGGTGAGGGGATAGCGGGTTTCACAGATACGCAGTATTTT. This sequence encodes CASGEGIAGFTDTQYF.

V and J are TRBV4-2 and TRBJ1-5; D might be TRBD1 (6 bases). CDR3 length equals 14 residues. Germline loops: CDR1 LGHNA, CDR2 YNFKEQ. V lost 1 base and J lost 6, with 10 bases in between. The DNA for the CDR3 is TGTGCCAGCAGCCAAGGGGGGGGCGGTCAGCCCCAGCATTTT. Translation gives CASSQGGGGQPQHF.

As to this clone: This sample also contains other DNA sequences that code for the same CDR3. The rearrangement joins TRBV7-9 to TRBJ2-7; TRBD2 agrees at 11 bases. The CDR3 length is 15 residues. With 5 bases clipped from V and 1 base from J, the junction kept 4 bases outside the gene matches. The V gene's germline CDR1 is SEHNR and CDR2 FQNEAQ (reference sequence). CDR3 DNA: TGTGCCAGCAGCCCGGGACTAGCGGATTCCTACGAGCAGTACTTC. This translates into CASSPGLADSYEQYF.

The genes are TRBV7-9 and TRBJ2-1, with 10 positions matching TRBD1. Germline V lookup: CDR1 SEHNR, CDR2 FQNEAQ (reference sequence). The CDR3 is made up of 16 amino acids. J gave up 8 bases and V 4 bases, and 11 bases lay outside the gene matches. The CDR3 nucleotides are TGTGCCAGCAGCTCATATAAGGGACAGGGGATCGATGAGCAGTTCTTC. Translation gives CASSSYKGQGIDEQFF.

The chain combines TRBV28 with TRBJ2-2; the match to TRBD1 covers 11 bases. CDR3 size: 14 residues. J was trimmed by 4 bases and V by 9 bases; bases with no gene match: 4. Germline CDR1 MDHEN, CDR2 SYDVKM. CDR3 protein: CASSGTGGTGELFF. The DNA of the CDR3 is TGTGCCAGTTCCGGGACAGGGGGCACCGGGGAGCTGTTTTTT. Using reference TRBV28 and TRBJ2-2 for the parts outside the CDR3, the full variable domain is DVKVTQSSRYLVKRTGEKVFLECVQDMDHENMFWYRQDPGLGLRLIYFSYDVKMKEKGDIPEGYSVSREKKERFSLILESASTNQTSMYLCASSGTGGTGELFFGEGSRLTVL.

V usage is TRBV28 and J usage is TRBJ2-2, with 7 bases aligning to TRBD2. Germline V gives CDR1 MDHEN, CDR2 SYDVKM. Germline trimming cut 10 bases from V and 3 bases from J; bases unmatched to any gene: 14. This CDR3 is built from 16 residues. CDR3 nucleotides: TGTGCCATCTCTTCTGGGGGAAGCGGGGACACCGGGGAGCTGTTTTTT. Encoded protein: CAISSGGSGDTGELFF.

The chain links TRBV5-1 to TRBJ2-1; 9 bases agree with TRBD2. Germline V gives CDR1 SGHRS, CDR2 YFSETQ. The trim removed 0 bases at V and 3 bases at J, leaving 7 bases unmatched. The CDR3 loop spans 17 amino acids. The CDR3 spells CASSLVGSGRLYNEQFF. The CDR3 bases are TGCGCCAGCAGCTTGGTAGGTAGCGGGAGACTCTACAATGAGCAGTTCTTC.

CDR3 sequence reads: CASSSSRGGETQYF. The CDR3 DNA is TGCGCCAGCAGCTCATCTAGGGGAGGAGAGACCCAGTACTTC. V and J are TRBV5-1 and TRBJ2-5; possible D gene TRBD2, 6 bases. Per germline, CDR1 SGHRS and CDR2 YFSETQ. The CDR3 runs 14 residues. V lost 3 bases, J lost 4 bases, and 13 bases lay in between. Drawing the rest from reference TRBV5-1 and TRBJ2-5, the complete variable domain is KAGVTQTPRYLIKTRGQQVTLSCSPISGHRSVSWYQQTPGQGLQFLFEYFSETQRNKGNFPGRFSGRQFSNSRSEMNVSTLELGDSALYLCASSSSRGGETQYFGPGTRLLVL.

The chain uses TRBV28 and TRBJ1-1, with D possibly TRBD1 on 5 matching bases. This CDR3 is 13 amino acids long. Trimming pared 10 bases from V and 0 bases from J, leaving 12 bases between. Germline CDR1 is MDHEN and CDR2 is SYDVKM. The CDR3 sequence: CATRETVNTEAFF. DNA for the CDR3: TGTGCCACCCGAGAGACAGTGAACACTGAAGCTTTCTTT.

The V and J genes are TRBV9 and TRBJ2-7, with no clear D. Germline V CDR1 and CDR2: SGDLS, YYNGEE. Between the trimmed V and J ends, which lost 2 bases and 5 bases, there was a span of 17 bases. The CDR3 loop spans 15 amino acids. The CDR3 nucleotides are TGTGCCAGCAGCGTGGGCCCAGAGCTGACGGACGAGCAGTACTTC. Amino acid sequence: CASSVGPELTDEQYF. The full variable domain, its missing parts supplied by reference TRBV9 and TRBJ2-7, is DSGVTQTPKHLITATGQRVTLRCSPRSGDLSVYWYQQSLDQGLQFLIQYYNGEERAKGNILERFSAQQFPDLHSELNLSSLELGDSALYFCASSVGPELTDEQYFGPGTRLTVT.

The chain is built from TRBV9 and TRBJ2-3, with TRBD2 matching 9 bases. Germline V gene sequence: CDR1 SGDLS, CDR2 YYNGEE. The CDR3 runs 15 residues. With 4 bases clipped from V and 0 bases from J, the junction kept 3 bases outside the gene matches. As DNA, the CDR3 is TGTGCCAGCAGCCATAGCGGGAGTAGCACAGATACGCAGTATTTT. Its translation is CASSHSGSSTDTQYF.

V usage is TRBV13 and J usage is TRBJ2-5; TRBD2 agrees at 7 bases. The CDR3 is 17 amino acids. In germline, CDR1 is PRHDT, CDR2 FYEKMQ (reference sequence). V gave up 2 bases and J gave up 5 bases; unmatched junction bases: 14. CDR3 DNA sequence: TGTGCCAGCAGCTTACCCCAGCGGGGAGGTATTCGGGAGACCCAGTACTTC. The encoded protein is CASSLPQRGGIRETQYF.

This clone came up once. V is TRBV28 and J is TRBJ1-4; 10 nucleotides align to TRBD1. Germline CDR1 MDHEN, CDR2 SYDVKM. The CDR3 covers 14 residues. Trimming at V came to 5 bases and at J to 6 bases, leaving 3 bases not matched to a gene. CDR3 residues: CASSPDRGHEKLFF. The CDR3 nucleotides read TGTGCCAGCAGTCCCGACAGGGGGCATGAAAAACTGTTTTTT.

This chain connects TRBV6-4 to TRBJ2-1, with D unclear. Germline V gene data show CDR1 as MRHNA and CDR2 as SNTAGT. The CDR3 covers 14 residues. V lost 3 bases and J lost 5, with 11 bases in between. The CDR3 here is CASSDISLHNEQFF. The CDR3, as DNA: TGTGCCAGCAGTGATATAAGCCTCCACAATGAGCAGTTCTTC.

The chain uses TRBV7-9 and TRBJ1-3; D not resolved. The germline V gene has CDR1 SEHNR and CDR2 FQNEAQ (reference sequence). This CDR3 has 12 residues. The germline V and J ends were trimmed by 8 bases and 4 bases, with 9 bases remaining between them. The CDR3: CASRPRGNTIYF. In nucleotides, the CDR3 is TGTGCCAGCCGCCCTAGAGGAAACACCATATATTTT.